This T cell receptor (beta chain) appears in the sequencing data of a study of T cell responses to AZD1222 COVID-19 vaccine listed by TCRdb under 2021. With respect to the entire study: A total of 230 to 250 trial participants underwent TCR sequencing, of whom nearly 210 received two doses of AZD1222 and some 26 received two doses of the MenACWY control vaccine. Enrollment into the trials was organized by age into subgroups of 18-55, 56-69 and 70-plus years, and those subgroups contained approximately 160, 26 and 62 TCR-sequenced participants, respectively. Overall study outcomes, separate from this receptor: Participants were mostly white British and included more females than males, and it was suggested by the authors that clonal diversity may have been underestimated. Because no day 14 peak-response samples were available, the repertoires could be characterized only after the peak T cell response. CD4 TCRs associated with the vaccine covered the entire spike protein, and the dominant responses were in regions 160-218 and 743-854. Conclusions about previously exposed vaccinees are limited, since just five or six AZD1222 recipients were seropositive for SARS-CoV-2 at baseline. Nearly half of unique spike-specific TCRs reportedly recognized epitopes outside regions mutated in the B.1.351 and B.1.1.7 variants. After two AZD1222 doses, both the breadth and the depth of spike-specific TCRs were significantly higher than at day 0 and than in MenACWY recipients. In the small 56-69-year group, the increase in depth fell short of significance, most likely because of low power.

The intended sense of this specimen's time point label: about 28 days (+/-7) after the second vaccine dose. AZD1222 recipients whose second dose came at about 4 weeks and those whose second dose came at about 12 weeks were combined into one group, since spike-specific TCR depth and breadth did not differ between the two schedules. The vaccinee samples were drawn from two UK trials, COV001 and COV002, one of which was a single-blind randomized controlled phase 2/3 trial testing AZD1222 (ChAdOx1 nCoV-19) in healthy adults. For TCRbeta chain sequencing, PBMC samples were collected from trial participants at day 0 and at day 28 after the second dose. The CDR3 regions of human TCRbeta chains were analyzed by immunosequencing. The study's own analysis went as follows. Repertoire TCRs were checked for matches against a reference library of SARS-CoV-2-specific TCRs that had been generated using the MIRA antigen-specificity platform. Breadth was defined as the fraction of unique TCRs that were SARS-CoV-2-associated. Depth was defined as the fraction of total T cells that were SARS-CoV-2-associated. Each spike-specific TCR was assigned to its reactive spike region and to a CD4 or CD8 class using the MIRA data. Log10-transformed breadth and depth values were compared by one-way ANOVA with Sidak's multiple comparisons tests. Held by TCRdb, this immuneACCESS table contains in-frame sequences only and omits some clones. Under half of the omission traces to an unresolved V gene where checked; the cause of the rest is unknown. The D gene and trimming were derived from the DNA, and the V and J assignments and clone size from that table. Present in this sample are some 70,000 clones, 80% of which were seen just once. Around 15% of the sample goes to the ten largest clones.

Including cysteine and phenylalanine, the CDR3 has 13 amino acids. The kept DNA is CDR3 alone, 39 bases in frame from the first base. V lost 4 bases and J lost 8 bases; the stretch between them is 11 bases long. Note on this clone: Its specific antigen is unknown. No quality values exist for individual bases; no much larger clone is one base distant.

The TCR comes from an adult who received the AZD1222 COVID-19 vaccine. The chain is encoded by TRBV12-3 or TRBV12-4 joined to TRBJ1-4, with an unclear D gene assignment. The specimen comprised peripheral blood, sampled 28 days after the second AZD1222 dose. The bases read TGTGCCAGCAGTTCAGTGAATGGAGAAAAACTGTTTTTT. It is translated as CASSSVNGEKLFF.